This entry concerns a single T cell receptor beta chain. Given a much more abundant clone one base away, this may be a read error. The data originate from a study of molecular identifiers for immune sequencing clone quantification. The sorting of naive CD8 T cells used the CD8+CD4-CCR7+CD45RA+ phenotype. TCRdb independently ran MiXCR on the PCR reads; one entry per CDR3 protein. The table includes some 320,000 distinct CDR3 sequences, about 20% detected once. The CDR3 is made up of 14 amino acids. From germline, CDR1 is SGDLS and CDR2 YYNGEE. The origin of this receptor is a human donor in good health. Some libraries in this study had Jurkat cell RNA spiked in. The chain employs TRBV9 and TRBJ2-3; no reliable D call. Material: naive CD8+ T cells from blood, with Jurkat cell RNA spiked in. Subset of the sample: FACS-sorted CD8+CD4-CCR7+CD45RA+ naive T cells. CDR3 in DNA: TGTGCCAGCAGCGCAAGTGGCAGCACAGATACGCGGTATTTT. This sequence encodes CASSASGSTDTRYF. Combining the CDR3 with reference TRBV9 and TRBJ2-3 gives the whole variable domain DSGVTQTPKHLITATGQRVTLRCSPRSGDLSVYWYQQSLDQGLQFLIQYYNGEERAKGNILERFSAQQFPDLHSELNLSSLELGDSALYFCASSASGSTDTRYFGPGTRLTVL.